This record covers a single T cell receptor beta chain. Its specificity is unknown. TCRdb's copy holds only in-frame clones and misses some; the assay was immunoSEQ multiplex PCR. The sample shows a few million clones, 80% to 95% of them seen only once. This sample was included in a study of shared clonotypes between healthy human individuals. Study-wide findings and caveats: Shared clonotypes across all four donors exceeded non-shared ones in generation probability. Relative to memory subsets, naive subsets generally showed larger estimated richness.

The CDR3 consists of 14 residues. The V gene's germline CDR1 is KGHSH and CDR2 LQKENI. The V gene lost 8 bases and the J gene lost 1 base, with 13 bases spanning the gap. Sequencing was performed on naive CD4+ T cells from PBMCs. Subset specified: CD45RA+ positively selected. This chain joins TRBV18 and TRBJ2-3, with D maybe TRBD2 (6 bases). This TCR was recovered from a man aged 18 to 30 in good health. Some clones in this sample may be carry-over from other donors' samples. As DNA, the CDR3 is TGTGCCAGCCGGGGTTCGGGGGGCACAGATACGCAGTATTTT. Protein sequence: CASRGSGGTDTQYF.